This T cell receptor (beta chain) appears in the sequencing data of a study of CD8+ T cells in alopecia areata. Study at large: Treated patients were given oral tofacitinib, which was dosed at 5 to 10 mg twice daily. Treatment with tofacitinib (6 to 18 months) was followed by 6 months off drug. General study results and limits: Compared with normal scalp, lesional scalp had higher clonality and more expanded CD8+ clones.

The V gene's germline CDR1 is SQVTM and CDR2 ANQGSEA. The V gene end was trimmed by 4 bases and the J gene end by 0 bases; junction bases not matched to a gene: 2. This CDR3 comprises 14 residues. Patients with alopecia areata provided lesional scalp punch biopsies as well as peripheral blood. This clone was counted a few times. No antigen is known for it. As the sequencing template, cDNA was produced by extracting RNA and reverse transcribing it. Libraries were prepared by immunoSEQ multiplex PCR; TCRdb keeps only in-frame clonotypes and omits some of them. Among some 150,000 clones listed, around 50% were seen once.

The TCR was taken from a human donor with alopecia areata. The sequencing here drew on CD8+ T cells sorted from blood, taken at week 0. The chain links TRBV29-1 to TRBJ1-4; 7 nucleotides align to TRBD1. In DNA, the CDR3 is TGCAGCGTTGTAGGGACAGCAACTAATGAAAAACTGTTTTTT. Translated: CSVVGTATNEKLFF.